Below, 20 T cell receptor beta chains from the same sample are listed, as sequenced in a study of CD8 T cells in ankylosing spondylitis. Each CDR3 protein is one row after TCRdb ran MiXCR on the 5' RACE reads. The table records roughly 180,000 distinct CDR3 sequences, under 15% of them present only once. The sample taken for sequencing was blood, either unsorted or a sorted T cell fraction (not recorded which). These receptors all come from a female donor with ankylosing spondylitis or in good health (not recorded which).

At least ten counts were recorded for this clonotype. The genes are TRBV7-2 and TRBJ2-7, with 10 bases aligning to TRBD1. Per germline, CDR1 SGHTA and CDR2 FQGNSA. The length of the CDR3 is 14 residues. The trim removed 4 bases at V and 5 bases at J, leaving 5 bases unmatched. CDR3 sequence: CASSSGGTGDEQYF. The CDR3 nucleotides are TGTGCCAGCAGCTCGGGGGGGACAGGGGACGAGCAGTACTTC. Full variable domain (outside the CDR3, taken from reference TRBV7-2 and TRBJ2-7): GAGVSQSPSNKVTEKGKDVELRCDPISGHTALYWYRQSLGQGLEFLIYFQGNSAPDKSGLPSDRFSAERTGGSVSTLTIQRTQQEDSAVYLCASSSGGTGDEQYFGPGTRLTVT.

This clonotype was seen a handful of times. The chain couples TRBV9 to TRBJ1-3; the D gene is possibly TRBD1 (5 bases). Germline CDR1 reads SGDLS; CDR2 reads YYNGEE. Trimming shortened V by 3 bases and J by 0 bases, and 10 bases separated the two germline ends. The CDR3 runs to 15 residues. The CDR3 loop reads CASSAAGNSGNTIYF. CDR3 coding DNA: TGTGCCAGCAGCGCCGCAGGGAACTCTGGAAACACCATATATTTT.

This clonotype appeared a few times. The rearrangement uses TRBV20-1 and TRBJ2-5; 9 bases agree with TRBD2. The V and J ends lost 1 base and 3 bases, in that order; junction bases with no gene match: 0. The CDR3 runs to 13 residues. From germline, CDR1 is DFQATT and CDR2 SNEGSKA (reference sequence). DNA for the CDR3: TGCAGTGCTAGAGGCGGGGGGGAAGAGACCCAGTACTTC. Amino acid sequence: CSARGGGEETQYF.

This clonotype was counted at least ten times. The V and J genes are TRBV20-1 and TRBJ1-2; 7 bases match TRBD1. Trimming at V came to 5 bases and at J to 8 bases, leaving 11 bases not matched to a gene. This CDR3 region has 13 residues. CDR1 and CDR2 (germline): DFQATT, SNEGSKA (reference sequence). CDR3: CSASGTAPSGYTF. As DNA, the CDR3 is TGCAGTGCTTCCGGGACAGCGCCCTCAGGCTACACCTTC.

The J gene is TRBJ2-1, the V gene TRBV9; either TRBD1 or TRBD2 may fit D (5 bases each). There are 16 residues in the CDR3. CDR1 and CDR2 (germline): SGDLS, YYNGEE. With 4 bases removed from V and 2 bases from J, the gap between germline ends came to 16 bases. CDR3 bases: TGTGCCAGCAGCTCCCAGGCGTGGGGGACCTACAATGAGCAGTTCTTC. This translates into CASSSQAWGTYNEQFF.

This clonotype was seen only a few times. One end of the junction does not line up with germline, which may come from a read error. The chain has TRBV7-3 and TRBJ1-1; perhaps TRBD1 as D (6 bases). Germline V gives CDR1 SGHTA, CDR2 FQGTGA. This CDR3 is built from 17 residues. DNA for the CDR3: TGTGCCAGCAGTTTAACGGGGGGCACCTTGGGGAACACTGAAGCTTTCTTT. This gives the protein CASSLTGGTLGNTEAFF.

This clonotype was detected many times. The V and J genes are TRBV12-3 or TRBV12-4 and TRBJ2-1; no firm D call. This CDR3 region has 13 residues. With 4 bases removed from V and 7 bases from J, the gap between germline ends came to 11 bases. This CDR3 reads CASSSNLQNEQFF. For the CDR3, the DNA is TGTGCCAGCAGTTCAAATCTCCAAAATGAGCAGTTCTTC.

This clonotype was found many times. J is TRBJ1-3 and V is TRBV12-3 or TRBV12-4, with D possibly being TRBD1 (5 bases). Trimming removed 6 bases at V and 0 bases at J, with 12 bases between. This CDR3 is 15 amino acids long. Here the CDR3 DNA reads TGTGCCAGCAGCCCGGACAATCTCTCTGGAAACACCATATATTTT. Translated, it gives CASSPDNLSGNTIYF.

This clonotype was picked up many times. The rearrangement links TRBV10-3 to TRBJ1-5, with a possible D match to TRBD1 (6 bases). V lost 4 bases and J lost 3, with 22 bases in between. The germline V gene encodes CDR1 ENHRY and CDR2 SYGVKD. This CDR3 is 18 amino acids long. This chain's CDR3 is CAISGNFNRDANNQPQHF. CDR3 DNA sequence: TGTGCCATCAGTGGAAATTTTAACAGGGACGCGAACAATCAGCCCCAGCATTTT.

This sequence joins TRBV12-3 or TRBV12-4 and TRBJ2-6; possible D gene TRBD1, 5 bases. The CDR3 sequence is 13 residues long. V was cut by 10 bases and J by 0 bases, with 7 bases left in between. For the CDR3, the DNA is TGTGCCACAGGGAACTCTGGGGCCAACGTCCTGACTTTC. It translates to CATGNSGANVLTF.

This clonotype has only a few counts. The gene calls are TRBV7-8 and TRBJ2-2; 9 bases align to TRBD1. Germline lookup yields CDR1 SGHVS and CDR2 FQNEAQ. This CDR3 is built from 16 residues. The V and J ends lost 0 bases and 3 bases, in that order; junction bases with no gene match: 2. The CDR3 reads CASSLAGTGYTGELFF. CDR3 DNA sequence: TGTGCCAGCAGCTTAGCCGGGACAGGGTACACCGGGGAGCTGTTTTTT.

This clonotype was seen more than once but under ten times. CDR3 protein: CAISRLGGTYEQYF. Written as DNA, the CDR3 is TGTGCCATCAGCCGCTTAGGAGGGACCTACGAGCAGTACTTC. The gene calls are TRBV10-3 and TRBJ2-7; possibly TRBD2 for D (6 bases). V was trimmed by 6 bases and J by 2 bases, leaving 14 bases between them. CDR1 is ENHRY, CDR2 SYGVKD, per germline. The CDR3 length is 14 residues.

This clonotype was observed at least ten times. The chain combines TRBV29-1 with TRBJ1-2; a possible D gene is TRBD1 (6 bases). CDR1 SQVTM and CDR2 ANQGSEA come from the germline V gene. The CDR3 has 12 residues. The V end was cut by 7 bases, the J end by 2 bases, with 11 bases between. This CDR3 is CSASTGNYGYTF. CDR3 sequence (DNA): TGCAGCGCCTCTACAGGGAACTATGGCTACACCTTC.

This clonotype was seen a handful of times. The chain couples TRBV30 to TRBJ1-5, with a possible D match to TRBD1 (6 bases). Trimming stripped 0 bases from V and 6 bases from J, with 9 bases between. The CDR3 spans 13 residues. Germline V gene data show CDR1 as GTSNPN and CDR2 as SVGIG (reference sequence). CDR3 sequence reads: CAWSVRGGQPQHF. Here the CDR3 DNA reads TGTGCCTGGAGTGTACGAGGGGGTCAGCCCCAGCATTTT.

The chain joins TRBV20-1 to TRBJ2-2, with D tentatively TRBD1 (6 bases). Per germline, CDR1 DFQATT and CDR2 SNEGSKA (reference sequence). The V and J ends lost 4 bases and 3 bases respectively, with 15 bases between them. CDR3 length: 15 residues. The CDR3 reads CSATRQARDTGELFF. The CDR3 DNA follows: TGCAGTGCTACCAGACAGGCCCGGGACACCGGGGAGCTGTTTTTT.

The sample holds many counts of this clonotype. The chain has TRBV6-1 and TRBJ1-5, with 12 bases matching TRBD1. V dropped 7 bases and J dropped 7; count of bases not matched to a gene: 8. This CDR3 contains 15 residues. CDR1 MNHNS and CDR2 SASEGT come from the germline V gene. The CDR3 coding sequence is TGTGCCAGCAAGGGGGACAGGGGGCTCTGGCAGCCCCAGCATTTT. Translating gives CASKGDRGLWQPQHF.

This clonotype turned up a few times. The chain couples TRBV9 to TRBJ1-2; possibly TRBD1 for D (6 bases). CDR3 length: 15 residues. Trimming took 0 bases from V and 2 from J, leaving 11 bases between them. CDR1 is SGDLS, CDR2 YYNGEE, per germline. CDR3 loop: CASSVGAGENYGYTF. The CDR3 region has the DNA TGTGCCAGCAGCGTAGGGGCAGGGGAGAACTATGGCTACACCTTC.

This clonotype has just a few counts. The gene calls are TRBV5-1 and TRBJ2-7, with D possibly being TRBD1 (5 bases). Germline V gene data show CDR1 as SGHRS and CDR2 as YFSETQ. The CDR3 extends over 14 amino acids. V lost 2 bases to trimming and J lost 0 bases, with 9 bases between them. The CDR3 loop reads CASSLDSTSYEQYF. DNA for the CDR3: TGCGCCAGCAGCTTAGACAGTACCTCCTACGAGCAGTACTTC.

This clonotype was counted at least ten times. The chain recombines TRBV11-2 with TRBJ2-3; D unresolved. Germline V CDR1 and CDR2: SGHAT, FQNNGV. The CDR3 is made up of 13 amino acids. V was shortened by 0 bases and J by 2 bases, with 3 bases between the two germline ends. The DNA for the CDR3 is TGTGCCAGCAGCTTAGATATCACAGATACGCAGTATTTT. Protein: CASSLDITDTQYF.

This clonotype came up a few times. The chain is built from TRBV2 and TRBJ1-4, with a tentative D call TRBD1 (5 bases). The V and J ends lost 8 bases and 5 bases respectively, with 15 bases between them. The CDR3 length is 14 residues. Per the germline V gene, CDR1 is SNHLY and CDR2 is FYNNEI. CDR3 residues: CASRPGTSNEKLFF. CDR3 sequence (DNA): TGTGCCAGCCGCCCCGGGACTTCGAATGAAAAACTGTTTTTT.